Shown below are 25 T cell receptor beta chains from a single sample sequenced in a study of cytomegalovirus exposure and HLA in healthy donors. PCR used 60 Vbeta primers and 13 Jbeta primers. TCRdb's table, derived via immunoSEQ multiplex PCR, lists solely in-frame clones and lacks some. The sample consists of around 230,000 clones, around 80% of them appearing once. Sequencing input: PBMCs. These receptors were taken from a boy younger than 18 in good health and CMV-seronegative.

The chain uses TRBV4-1 and TRBJ2-1, with 7 bases aligning to TRBD1. Germline loops: CDR1 MGHRA, CDR2 YSYEKL. V was pared by 2 bases and J by 2 bases, with 15 bases of the junction left unmatched. The CDR3 consists of 19 residues. The CDR3 reads CASSQRTKGAPSPYNEQFF. The DNA of the CDR3 is TGCGCCAGCAGCCAAAGAACCAAGGGGGCGCCGAGCCCCTACAATGAGCAGTTCTTC.

This clone was seen only a few times. J is TRBJ2-7 and V is TRBV4-1; tentative D call: TRBD2 (5 bases). There are 14 residues in the CDR3. The germline V gene has CDR1 MGHRA and CDR2 YSYEKL. The V end lost 3 bases, the J end lost 6 bases, and 15 bases lay between the germline ends. The CDR3 loop reads CASSQAGSLAEQYF. CDR3 sequence (DNA): TGCGCCAGCAGCCAGGCTGGTAGCCTAGCCGAGCAGTACTTC.

This clone appeared a few times. The chain links TRBV30 to TRBJ1-2; D might be TRBD1 (6 bases). CDR1 is GTSNPN, CDR2 SVGIG, per germline (reference sequence). The CDR3 extends over 13 amino acids. V was clipped by 8 bases and J by 5 bases, with 18 bases between them. The CDR3 protein is CAGQSQGTYGYTF. The CDR3 coding sequence is TGTGCCGGGCAGTCACAGGGCACTTATGGCTACACCTTC.

CDR3 protein: CASMGTGARTEAFF. The DNA of the CDR3 is TGTGCCAGTATGGGTACAGGTGCACGCACTGAAGCTTTCTTT. This sequence joins TRBV19 and TRBJ1-1, with D possibly matching TRBD1 (5 bases). Germline CDR1 LNHDA, CDR2 SQIVND (reference sequence). This CDR3 is 14 amino acids long. V lost 7 bases, J lost 4 bases, and 16 bases lay in between.

The chain is built from TRBV9 and TRBJ2-2, with TRBD1 matching over 10 bases. This CDR3 has 15 amino acids. Germline CDR1 and CDR2: SGDLS and YYNGEE. V shed 4 bases and J 4 bases; nucleotides not matched to a gene: 4. The CDR3: CASSTGTGVTGELFF. The DNA for the CDR3 is TGTGCCAGCAGCACCGGGACAGGGGTCACCGGGGAGCTGTTTTTT.

This clone appeared a single time. The J gene is TRBJ1-2, the V gene TRBV5-4; D perhaps matches TRBD1 (5 bases). Germline loops: CDR1 SGHNT, CDR2 YYREEE (reference sequence). V was pared by 2 bases and J by 4 bases, with 12 bases between. This CDR3 has 14 amino acids. Here the CDR3 reads CASSLDTGPYGYTF. The CDR3 DNA sequence: TGTGCCAGCAGCTTAGATACAGGTCCCTATGGCTACACCTTC.

The chain combines TRBV7-9 with TRBJ1-1; D gene ambiguous. The CDR3 spans 12 residues. CDR1 and CDR2 from the germline V gene are SEHNR and FQNEAQ (reference sequence). V shed 3 bases and J shed 10 bases, with 12 bases lying between them. CDR3 sequence: CASSFDGRGAFF. Here the CDR3 DNA reads TGTGCCAGCAGCTTCGACGGTCGGGGAGCTTTCTTT. Complete variable domain (other parts from reference TRBV7-9 and TRBJ1-1): DTGVSQNPRHKITKRGQNVTFRCDPISEHNRLYWYRQTLGQGPEFLTYFQNEAQLEKSRLLSDRFSAERPKGSFSTLEIQRTEQGDSAMYLCASSFDGRGAFFGQGTRLTVV.

The chain recombines TRBV2 with TRBJ2-1; no clear D gene. CDR1 and CDR2 (germline): SNHLY, FYNNEI. V lost 6 bases and J lost 4, with 7 bases in between. The CDR3 contains 12 residues. The CDR3 region is CASRRVYNEQFF. CDR3 in DNA: TGTGCCAGCAGAAGAGTGTACAATGAGCAGTTCTTC.

V and J are TRBV10-1 and TRBJ1-2, with a possible D match to TRBD1 (5 bases). V shed 4 bases and J shed 2 bases, with 17 bases lying between them. This CDR3 is 16 amino acids long. The germline V gene has CDR1 WNHNN and CDR2 SYGVQD (reference sequence). The CDR3 DNA sequence: TGCGCCAGCAGTGGCCCCTCACCGGGGGTAAACTATGGCTACACCTTC. It encodes CASSGPSPGVNYGYTF.

This clone was found a few times. The V and J genes are TRBV9 and TRBJ1-5; TRBD1 is a possible D gene (5 bases). Germline V gene lookup returns CDR1 SGDLS and CDR2 YYNGEE. The CDR3 spans 14 residues. The V end was cut by 3 bases, the J end by 3 bases, with 10 bases between. DNA for the CDR3: TGTGCCAGCAGCGGAGTGGGGCTCAATCAGCCCCAGCATTTT. Its translation: CASSGVGLNQPQHF. Full variable domain (remainder filled in from reference TRBV9 and TRBJ1-5): DSGVTQTPKHLITATGQRVTLRCSPRSGDLSVYWYQQSLDQGLQFLIQYYNGEERAKGNILERFSAQQFPDLHSELNLSSLELGDSALYFCASSGVGLNQPQHFGDGTRLSIL.

The chain links TRBV7-9 to TRBJ1-3; D not certain. With 5 bases removed from V and 0 bases from J, the gap between germline ends came to 8 bases. CDR3 length: 14 residues. Germline V gives CDR1 SEHNR, CDR2 FQNEAQ (reference sequence). CDR3 DNA: TGTGCCAGCAGCGAGCGGGCCTCTGGAAACACCATATATTTT. Encoded protein: CASSERASGNTIYF.

The chain links TRBV10-3 to TRBJ1-3; D is unclear. The CDR3 length is 11 residues. Germline loops: CDR1 ENHRY, CDR2 SYGVKD. The ends were cut back, 3 bases at V and 7 bases at J, with 4 bases in the middle. The chain's CDR3 is CAISDLNTIYF. DNA for the CDR3: TGTGCCATCAGTGATCTGAACACCATATATTTT.

The chain joins TRBV6-5 to TRBJ2-5; possibly TRBD2 for D (5 bases). V was shortened by 2 bases and J by 9 bases, with 16 bases between the two germline ends. The length of the CDR3 is 14 residues. CDR1 is MNHEY, CDR2 SVGAGI, per germline. The chain's CDR3 is CASSYQGLAGSQYF. CDR3 DNA: TGTGCCAGCAGTTACCAAGGACTGGCTGGGTCCCAGTACTTC.

The chain is built from TRBV4-2 and TRBJ2-7; TRBD1 might be the D (5 bases). Per the germline V gene, CDR1 is LGHNA and CDR2 is YNFKEQ. The V gene lost 1 base and the J gene lost 2 bases, with 9 bases spanning the gap. This CDR3 is built from 14 residues. As DNA, the CDR3 is TGTGCCAGCAGCCAAGGGTCAGGGACCTACGAGCAGTACTTC. Its protein product is CASSQGSGTYEQYF.

V gene TRBV27 combines with J gene TRBJ1-3; 7 positions agree with TRBD1. After removal of 5 bases from V and 0 bases from J, the junction contained 13 bases not matched to a gene. CDR1 and CDR2 (germline): MNHEY, SMNVEV (reference sequence). The CDR3 sequence is 18 residues long. The CDR3 region is CASSPHWANRGSGNTIYF. For the CDR3, the DNA is TGTGCCAGCAGTCCCCATTGGGCAAACAGGGGCTCTGGAAACACCATATATTTT.

The chain carries TRBV2 and TRBJ2-2, with TRBD2 identical over 9 bases. This CDR3 has 15 residues. Germline CDR1 SNHLY, CDR2 FYNNEI. V lost 8 bases, J lost 3 bases, and 7 bases stayed unmatched. This chain's CDR3 is CASGKREDDTGELFF. The DNA of the CDR3 is TGTGCCAGCGGGAAGCGGGAGGACGACACCGGGGAGCTGTTTTTT. Drawing the rest from reference TRBV2 and TRBJ2-2, the complete variable domain is EPEVTQTPSHQVTQMGQEVILRCVPISNHLYFYWYRQILGQKVEFLVSFYNNEISEKSEIFDDQFSVERPDGSNFTLKIRSTKLEDSAMYFCASGKREDDTGELFFGEGSRLTVL.

Here the CDR3 reads CASSRGQGNQPQHF. CDR3 nucleotides: TGCGCCAGCAGCCGGGGACAGGGCAATCAGCCCCAGCATTTT. The chain links TRBV5-1 to TRBJ1-5, with 8 bases matching TRBD1. The CDR3 runs to 14 residues. In germline, CDR1 is SGHRS, CDR2 YFSETQ. The V gene end was trimmed by 4 bases and the J gene end by 2 bases; junction bases not matched to a gene: 2.

This clone was counted between two and nine times. The chain is built from TRBV4-1 and TRBJ1-5, with D possibly matching TRBD1 (5 bases). The germline gives CDR1 MGHRA, CDR2 YSYEKL. V lost 2 bases, J lost 1 base, and 9 bases lay in between. The CDR3 contains 15 residues. The CDR3 loop is CASSQTRVSNQPQHF. The CDR3 DNA is TGCGCCAGCAGCCAAACCAGGGTGAGCAATCAGCCCCAGCATTTT.

The chain links TRBV6-5 to TRBJ2-7; D not resolved. Looked up from germline, CDR1 is MNHEY and CDR2 is SVGAGI. V gave up 2 bases and J gave up 4 bases, with 9 bases separating them. CDR3 size: 13 residues. The CDR3 bases are TGTGCCAGCAGTTACGCCCCAGGATACGAGCAGTACTTC. It specifies CASSYAPGYEQYF.

The sample holds a few counts of this clone. Other DNA sequences in the sample encode the same CDR3. V gene TRBV19 combines with J gene TRBJ1-1; TRBD1 might be the D (5 bases). V shed 3 bases and J shed 1 base, with 12 bases lying between them. CDR1 is LNHDA, CDR2 SQIVND, per germline (reference sequence). The CDR3 has 15 residues. CDR3 protein: CASSIGGQGNTEAFF. In DNA form, the CDR3 reads TGTGCCAGTAGTATTGGTGGGCAGGGGAACACTGAAGCTTTCTTT. Supplemented by reference TRBV19 and TRBJ1-1, the full variable domain reads DGGITQSPKYLFRKEGQNVTLSCEQNLNHDAMYWYRQDPGQGLRLIYYSQIVNDFQKGDIAEGYSVSREKKESFPLTVTSAQKNPTAFYLCASSIGGQGNTEAFFGQGTRLTVV.

The chain joins TRBV7-2 to TRBJ2-1; 7 bases match TRBD2. This CDR3 spans 15 amino acids. The germline V gene encodes CDR1 SGHTA and CDR2 FQGNSA. V dropped 3 bases and J dropped 11; count of bases not matched to a gene: 13. The CDR3 here is CASSFRNSRETQQFF. The DNA for the CDR3 is TGTGCCAGCAGCTTTCGGAACTCGCGGGAGACACAGCAGTTCTTC.

DNA of the CDR3: TGTGCCATCAGTGTGGAGGGGCTTAATGGCTACACCTTC. It encodes CAISVEGLNGYTF. The chain is built from TRBV10-3 and TRBJ1-2; the D gene is possibly TRBD1 (5 bases). The V gene lost 4 bases and the J gene lost 6 bases, with 12 bases spanning the gap. Germline CDR1 is ENHRY and CDR2 is SYGVKD. The CDR3 length is 13 residues.

J is TRBJ2-1 and V is TRBV30, with D possibly being TRBD2 (5 bases). Deletions cut 2 bases from V and 8 bases from J, with 10 bases between. This CDR3 is 12 amino acids long. Germline V lookup: CDR1 GTSNPN, CDR2 SVGIG (reference sequence). CDR3 coding DNA: TGTGCCTGGAGTTATCTAGCTGATGAGCAGTTCTTC. This gives the protein CAWSYLADEQFF.

This rearrangement joins TRBV19 to TRBJ2-1; D may be TRBD1 (6 bases). Per the germline V gene, CDR1 is LNHDA and CDR2 is SQIVND (reference sequence). The CDR3 consists of 13 residues. CDR3 DNA: TGTGCTACAGGGCCGGGTTTCTACAATGAGCAGTTCTTC. Its protein product is CATGPGFYNEQFF.

CDR3 amino acids: CASSILGGNEKLFF. In DNA form, the CDR3 reads TGTGCCAGTAGTATTTTAGGGGGAAATGAAAAACTGTTTTTT. This chain joins TRBV19 and TRBJ1-4, with D tentatively TRBD1 (6 bases). Germline V CDR1 and CDR2: LNHDA, SQIVND (reference sequence). This CDR3 region has 14 residues. V was trimmed by 3 bases and J by 5 bases, leaving 10 bases between them.